This T cell receptor beta chain was found in a study of OX40 agonist ivuxolimab in advanced cancers. Study findings and constraints: Certain nonresponders likewise exhibited a low normalized T-cell clonal expansion.

The assay was immunoSEQ multiplex PCR, and TCRdb's table has in-frame clones only and misses some. The table has tens of thousands of clones, approximately 90% seen once. V lost 5 bases to trimming and J lost 12 bases; unmatched junction nucleotides: 6. CDR1 and CDR2 from the germline V gene are MNHEY and SVGAGI. CDR3 length equals 11 residues. This clone showed up just a few times. As yet, its antigen is unknown. The receptor's source is an adult with an advanced solid tumor such as melanoma, head and neck, liver or kidney cancer. The sequenced sample was CD4+ or CD8+ T cells sorted from blood, obtained in a trial of the OX40 agonist ivuxolimab. The chain uses TRBV6-5 and TRBJ1-2; TRBD1 aligns across 7 bases. CDR3 residues: CASSNDRVHTF. CDR3 coding DNA: TGTGCCAGCAGTAACGACAGGGTACACACCTTC.